The clone carrying this TCR beta chain came up many times. The target antigen is unknown. The sample is drawn from a study of spatial heterogeneity in lung cancer. Study findings and constraints: The study found that expanded intratumoral alpha and beta TCR counts tracked tumor mutation counts.

TCRdb itself ran the 5' RACE reads through MiXCR, one entry per CDR3 protein. The sample includes just under 9,500 distinct CDR3 sequences, roughly 8.8% of them seen just once. CDR3 length equals 16 residues. The V segment lost 0 bases and the J segment 9 bases; nucleotides outside the gene matches: 8. From germline, CDR1 is SGHAT and CDR2 FQNNGV. The time point denotes: sample taken at primary tumor resection. This TCR was recovered from a male donor with early-stage non-small cell lung cancer. The specimen was lung tumor tissue, collected at surgery. V usage is TRBV11-2 and J usage is TRBJ2-1; the match to TRBD2 covers 10 bases. This CDR3 is CASSLDELAGESEQFF. CDR3 nucleotide sequence: TGTGCCAGCAGCTTAGATGAGCTAGCGGGAGAGAGTGAGCAGTTCTTC.